This T cell receptor beta chain was profiled in a study of blood T cell repertoires in COVID-19. How the authors handled the data: Estimated nucleated cell counts came from reference gene primer amplification. The repertoire was sequenced with immunoSEQ multiplex PCR; TCRdb's copy has only in-frame clones and lacks some. V, J and clone size derive from that table, while D and trimming were established from the DNA sequence. Seen here are about 99,000 clones, over 80% observed once, and the top ten hold roughly 2%. The CDR3 totals 16 residues. Trimming shortened V by 4 bases and J by 4 bases, and 17 bases separated the two germline ends. Germline CDR1 reads SGHRS; CDR2 reads YFSETQ.

The V and J genes are TRBV5-1 and TRBJ2-2, with D perhaps matching TRBD1 (6 bases). Input material: peripheral blood. The TCR comes from a man in his 70s with active or convalescent COVID-19. The CDR3 loop reads CASSGYVQGTTGELFF. DNA for the CDR3: TGCGCCAGCAGCGGGTACGTTCAGGGGACCACCGGGGAGCTGTTTTTT.